This TCR beta chain stems from a study of PD-1 blockade in classical Hodgkin lymphoma. Produced via immunoSEQ multiplex PCR; TCRdb's table is partial and in-frame only. This sample has around 90,000 clones, with around 78% found just once. Study-level results: Partial responders and progressors had significantly lower baseline TCR diversity. Exclusion was applied to patients who started nivolumab under 1 year after ASCT. Repertoire differences have undefined causes, possibly disease activity or prior therapy. Diminished baseline TCR diversity has been reported in newly diagnosed patients relative to healthy donors.

Concerning this clone: Its antigen is not known.

The germline CDR1 and CDR2 sequences are MNHEY and SVGAGI. Trimming took off 5 bases at V and 0 bases at J, with 8 bases between the two ends. CDR3 length: 15 amino acids. Time point denoted: cycle 4 day 1 (C4D1), after more than five weeks of nivolumab. All trial patients relapsed after autologous stem cell transplantation. This chain connects TRBV6-5 to TRBJ1-6; D is unclear. The sample here was peripheral blood mononuclear cells (PBMCs), taken before the fourth cycle of nivolumab. The TCR was taken from a human donor with classical Hodgkin lymphoma. The CDR3 loop is CASSNRDSYNSPLHF. The DNA of the CDR3 is TGTGCCAGCAGTAACCGGGACTCCTATAATTCACCCCTCCACTTT.